This T cell receptor (beta chain) comes out of a study of CXCR3-negative and CXCR3-positive naive CD8 T cells. Study overall: Collectively, the libraries yielded roughly 140 million TRB reads in total, at about 1.5 +/- 0.3 million per library. General study findings and limits: Against CXCR3-negative naive cells, CXCR3-positive naive cells showed more hydrophobic TRB CDR3s. CXCR3 expression dropped partially after cryopreservation, and most assays relied on fresh PBMCs.

The study made its TRB cDNA libraries by 5' RACE, adding UMI labels. TCRdb reprocessed the 5' RACE reads and reports one entry per CDR3 protein, with no DNA. The sample holds around 81,000 distinct CDR3 sequences. By phenotype, naive CD8+ T cells were CD45RO-CCR7+CD27+CD95-. A word on this clonotype: The target antigen is unknown.

Germline V CDR1 and CDR2: MNHEY, SVGEGT. The CDR3 has 14 amino acids. Sequenced input: naive CXCR3- CD8+ T cells from blood. Described subset: CD45RO-CCR7+CD27+CD95- naive CD8+ T cells lacking CXCR3 (TNR3-). This clonotype was obtained from a human donor in good health. Some clones in this sample may be carry-over from other donors' samples. The rearrangement links TRBV6-2 or TRBV6-3 to TRBJ2-1; the D gene TCRdb calls, TRBD1, cannot be checked with no DNA. CDR3 sequence: CASTPFDADNEQFF.